Presented here are 14 T cell receptor beta chains from one specimen sequenced in a study of cytotoxic CD8 clonotypes in ibrutinib-treated CLL. The assay was immunoSEQ multiplex PCR, and TCRdb's table has in-frame clones only and misses some. This sample has 80,000 to 95,000 clones, with around 79% found just once. Sequenced here: PBMCs, sampled after 12 months of ibrutinib treatment. These TCRs come from a human donor with chronic lymphocytic leukemia.

CDR3 bases: TGTGCCAGCCTCCCCGGGACAGGGATCACCGGGGAGCTGTTTTTT. It encodes CASLPGTGITGELFF. V and J are TRBV2 and TRBJ2-2, with 9 bases matching TRBD1. The germline CDR1 and CDR2 sequences are SNHLY and FYNNEI. The CDR3 length is 15 residues. J lost 4 bases, V lost 8 bases, and 8 bases had no gene match.

V and J are TRBV28 and TRBJ2-1; TRBD2 matches at 12 bases. This CDR3 has 17 residues. CDR1 is MDHEN, CDR2 SYDVKM, per germline. Germline trimming cut 2 bases from V and 4 bases from J; bases unmatched to any gene: 6. The chain's CDR3 is CASSLIPGTSGYNEQFF. CDR3 nucleotides: TGTGCCAGCAGTTTAATCCCCGGGACTAGCGGGTACAATGAGCAGTTCTTC. The entire variable domain, with the rest obtained from reference TRBV28 and TRBJ2-1, is as follows: DVKVTQSSRYLVKRTGEKVFLECVQDMDHENMFWYRQDPGLGLRLIYFSYDVKMKEKGDIPEGYSVSREKKERFSLILESASTNQTSMYLCASSLIPGTSGYNEQFFGPGTRLTVL.

This clone is categorized as medium-sized. The chain employs TRBV5-3 and TRBJ2-7, with 13 nucleotides matching TRBD2. TRBV5-3 is an open reading frame, and its role is uncertain. This CDR3 has 15 amino acids. The V segment lost 3 bases and the J segment 5 bases; nucleotides outside the gene matches: 5. CDR3 nucleotides: TGTGCCAGAAGCTCGGGACTAGCGGGACTCAACGAGCAGTACTTC. It codes for CARSSGLAGLNEQYF.

The genes are TRBV6-5 and TRBJ1-1; D is uncertain. CDR3 length equals 11 residues. With 8 bases removed from V and 10 bases from J, the gap between germline ends came to 14 bases. CDR1 MNHEY and CDR2 SVGAGI come from the germline V gene. Written as DNA, the CDR3 is TGTGCCAGCGGATTACGGCGGGGAGCTTTCTTT. It specifies CASGLRRGAFF.

Relative to its sample, this clone is medium-sized (0.01 to 0.1%). The V gene is TRBV9, the J gene TRBJ1-2; D unclear. The CDR3 consists of 16 residues. Germline V CDR1 and CDR2: SGDLS, YYNGEE. The germline V and J ends were trimmed by 0 bases and 10 bases, with 22 bases remaining between them. CDR3 nucleotides: TGTGCCAGCAGCGTAGCCCCCCTCGGGGTGGGGAGGGACTACACCTTC. Amino acids: CASSVAPLGVGRDYTF.

This chain connects TRBV10-3 to TRBJ2-1; no clear D. Deletions cut 6 bases from V and 0 bases from J, with 9 bases between. Germline values: CDR1 ENHRY, CDR2 SYGVKD. The CDR3 has 14 amino acids. This CDR3 is CAIRGGSSYNEQFF. In DNA form, the CDR3 reads TGTGCCATCAGGGGCGGCAGCTCCTACAATGAGCAGTTCTTC.

This clone has a handful of counts. The chain uses TRBV29-1 and TRBJ2-5; weak D call: TRBD1 (6 bases). Trimming left V 3 bases short and J 5 bases short, with 7 bases between. Germline V CDR1 and CDR2: SQVTM, ANQGSEA. CDR3 length equals 11 residues. CDR3 residues: CSVDQGETQYF. Written as DNA, the CDR3 is TGCAGCGTTGACCAGGGGGAGACCCAGTACTTC.

The gene calls are TRBV7-3 and TRBJ2-1; D is perhaps TRBD1 or TRBD2 (5 bases each). Between the trimmed V and J ends, which lost 2 bases and 6 bases, there was a span of 14 bases. From germline, CDR1 is SGHTA and CDR2 FQGTGA. This CDR3 contains 15 residues. CDR3 nucleotides: TGTGCCAGCAGCTTAGGGGACCCTCAAGGCAATGAGCAGTTCTTC. Its translation: CASSLGDPQGNEQFF.

The genes are TRBV7-2 and TRBJ2-3, with a possible D match to TRBD2 (5 bases). This CDR3 has 14 residues. Germline V gene data show CDR1 as SGHTA and CDR2 as FQGNSA. Deletions cut 0 bases from V and 1 base from J, with 5 bases between. CDR3 protein: CASSLASGTDTQYF. CDR3 nucleotides: TGTGCCAGCAGCTTAGCTAGCGGCACAGATACGCAGTATTTT.

The chain links TRBV9 to TRBJ2-7, with D hard to call. Germline V gene sequence: CDR1 SGDLS, CDR2 YYNGEE. V lost 0 bases and J lost 2, with 9 bases in between. This CDR3 has 14 amino acids. The CDR3 here is CASSVEALPYEQYF. The CDR3 nucleotides are TGTGCCAGCAGCGTAGAGGCGCTACCCTACGAGCAGTACTTC.

This sequence joins TRBV21-1 and TRBJ1-4; the table's D call, TRBD1, was not checked against the DNA. TRBV21-1 is tagged as a pseudogene. The length of the CDR3 is 16 residues. The CDR3: CASSKDRGQGAEKLFF. CDR3 nucleotides: TGTGCCAGCAGCAAAGATAGGGGGCAGGGGGCCGAAAAACTGTTTTTT.

About this clone: At one boundary the junction diverges from the germline segment, which might be a read error. The same CDR3 also results from other DNA sequences found in this sample. The chain recombines TRBV19 with TRBJ1-2, with D hard to call. Per germline, CDR1 LNHDA and CDR2 SQIVND (reference sequence). The CDR3 runs 14 residues. DNA for the CDR3: TGTGCCAGTAGTCCCCAAATAGGGATCTATGGCTATACCTTC. As protein: CASSPQIGIYGYTF.

The chain recombines TRBV15 with TRBJ2-6, with 11 bases that match TRBD1. From germline, CDR1 is LNHNV and CDR2 YYDKDF (reference sequence). The CDR3 consists of 18 residues. V lost 5 bases, J lost 4 bases, and 10 bases stayed unmatched. In DNA form, the CDR3 reads TGTGCCACCAGCCACTGGACAGGGGGCGCGTACGGGGCCAACGTCCTGACTTTC. Encoded protein: CATSHWTGGAYGANVLTF.

The chain combines TRBV7-9 with TRBJ2-1; 12 bases are a match to TRBD2. V gave up 5 bases and J gave up 9 bases; unmatched junction bases: 8. The CDR3 runs to 15 residues. Germline CDR1 and CDR2: SEHNR and FQNEAQ (reference sequence). CDR3 bases: TGTGCCAGCAGCCCCCCGGGACTAGCGGGCGGTGAGCAGTTCTTC. Translated: CASSPPGLAGGEQFF.